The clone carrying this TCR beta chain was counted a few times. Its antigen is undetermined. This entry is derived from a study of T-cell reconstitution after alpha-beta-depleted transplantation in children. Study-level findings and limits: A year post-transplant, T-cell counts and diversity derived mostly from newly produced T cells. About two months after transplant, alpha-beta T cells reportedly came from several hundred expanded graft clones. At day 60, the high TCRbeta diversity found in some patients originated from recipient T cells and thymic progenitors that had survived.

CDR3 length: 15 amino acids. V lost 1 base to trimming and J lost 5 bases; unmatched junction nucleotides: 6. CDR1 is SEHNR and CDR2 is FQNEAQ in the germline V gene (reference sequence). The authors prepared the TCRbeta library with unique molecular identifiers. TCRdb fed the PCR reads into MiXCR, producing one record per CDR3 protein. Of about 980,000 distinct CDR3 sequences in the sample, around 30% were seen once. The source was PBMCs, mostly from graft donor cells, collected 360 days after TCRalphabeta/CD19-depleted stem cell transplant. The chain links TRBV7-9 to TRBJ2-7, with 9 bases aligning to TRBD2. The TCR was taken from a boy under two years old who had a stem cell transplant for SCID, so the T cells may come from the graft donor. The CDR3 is CASSLVRGGDDEQYF. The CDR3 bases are TGTGCCAGCAGCTTAGTGCGGGGGGGCGACGACGAGCAGTACTTC. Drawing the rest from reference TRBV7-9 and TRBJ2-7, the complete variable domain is DTGVSQNPRHKITKRGQNVTFRCDPISEHNRLYWYRQTLGQGPEFLTYFQNEAQLEKSRLLSDRFSAERPKGSFSTLEIQRTEQGDSAMYLCASSLVRGGDDEQYFGPGTRLTVT.